This TCR beta chain originates from a study of brain T cells in children with intractable seizures. Notes on the study in general: Patients' HCMV serostatus was unknown; virus specificity rests on CDR3 similarity alone. Clones missing pre-surgery may reflect undersampling of that blood sample.

Turning to this clone: The antigen is undetermined.

The CDR3 covers 14 residues. Germline V gives CDR1 WSHSY, CDR2 SAAADI. V lost 0 bases to trimming and J lost 5 bases, with 10 bases between them. Measured with immunoSEQ multiplex PCR; TCRdb has only the in-frame clones, and not every one. Of hundreds of thousands of clones listed, over 90% are singletons. The time point: blood from clinic visit 5 months post-surgery; TSC patient then seizure free. The sequenced cases were selected for having the highest brain T cell transcript signatures. Before surgery, patients took at least one anti-epileptic drug. The TCR was taken from a boy under three years old with tuberous sclerosis and intractable seizures. The chain carries TRBV10-2 and TRBJ1-1; the D is unclear. The sample consisted of peripheral blood, taken 5 to 6 months after surgery. The CDR3 protein is CASSESGSWTEAFF. CDR3 in DNA: TGCGCCAGCAGTGAGTCGGGGTCGTGGACTGAAGCTTTCTTT.